This T cell receptor (beta chain) emerged from a study of shared clonotypes between healthy human individuals. Points from the study as a whole: Richness estimates generally favored naive over memory subsets. Shared across a few donors were 4% to 5% of the naive CD4 clonotypes.

The CDR3 runs to 11 residues. Looked up from germline, CDR1 is MDHEN and CDR2 is SYDVKM. Trimming shortened V by 6 bases and J by 10 bases, and 12 bases separated the two germline ends. In the case of this clone: What it recognizes is unknown. Additional DNA sequences in this sample encode the identical CDR3.

The authors split each subset's genomic DNA evenly across several immunoSEQ plates. In the source study's methods: ImmunoSEQ yielded junction-only sequences lacking quality scores, so filtering differed. TCRdb keeps only in-frame clones here, not all; method: immunoSEQ multiplex PCR. Clonal size and the V and J genes are those of that table, whereas D and trimming came from the DNA. The table includes about 2.3 million clones, more than 85% detected once. This sequence was found in a man between 18 and 29 years old in good health. Some clones in this sample may be carry-over from other donors' samples. Sequenced: naive CD4+ T cells from PBMCs. As for subset: CD45RA+ positively selected. This sequence joins TRBV28 and TRBJ1-1; D may be TRBD1 (5 bases). The CDR3 bases are TGTGCCAGCAGCCTCAGGGAAGGAGCTTTCTTT. This gives the protein CASSLREGAFF.